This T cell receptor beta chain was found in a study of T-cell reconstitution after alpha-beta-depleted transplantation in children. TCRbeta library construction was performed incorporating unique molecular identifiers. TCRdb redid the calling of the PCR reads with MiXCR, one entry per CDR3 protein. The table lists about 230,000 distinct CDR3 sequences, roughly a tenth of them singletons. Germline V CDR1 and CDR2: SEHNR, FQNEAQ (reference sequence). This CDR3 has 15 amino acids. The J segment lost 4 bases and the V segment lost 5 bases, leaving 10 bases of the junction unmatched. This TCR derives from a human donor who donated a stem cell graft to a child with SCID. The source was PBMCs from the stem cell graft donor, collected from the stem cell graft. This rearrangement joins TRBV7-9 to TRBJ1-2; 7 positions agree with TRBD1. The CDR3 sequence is CASSQAAGGAYGYTF. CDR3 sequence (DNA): TGTGCCAGCAGCCAAGCCGCAGGGGGGGCCTATGGCTACACCTTC.